Following are 29 T cell receptor beta chains from one sample sequenced in a study of T-cell memory formation after mild COVID-19. TCRdb used MiXCR to reprocess the 5' RACE reads, holding one entry per CDR3 protein. The sample lists hundreds of thousands of distinct CDR3 sequences, roughly 23% seen once, with approximately 12% in the top ten. The sample taken for sequencing was PBMCs or a T cell subset sorted from them (not recorded which). The receptor source for this set is an adult woman who had mild COVID-19 (a few samples of this study predate the infection). Cell type and time point are not known.

This clonotype was observed a few times. The gene calls are TRBV7-9 and TRBJ1-1; D is possibly TRBD1 (5 bases). V was pared by 6 bases and J by 3 bases, with 14 bases between. The CDR3 extends over 14 amino acids. CDR1 and CDR2 (germline): SEHNR, FQNEAQ (reference sequence). The CDR3 nucleotides are TGTGCCAGCAGTCGGGACCTGGGGGACACTGAAGCTTTCTTT. This gives the protein CASSRDLGDTEAFF.

The chain combines TRBV7-9 with TRBJ1-1, with D unclear. Trimming pared 6 bases from V and 1 base from J, leaving 9 bases between. The CDR3 loop spans 13 amino acids. Germline V gives CDR1 SEHNR, CDR2 FQNEAQ (reference sequence). The CDR3: CASSLDKNTEAFF. CDR3 nucleotide sequence: TGTGCCAGCAGTCTAGACAAGAACACTGAAGCTTTCTTT.

This clonotype turned up a few times. V gene TRBV7-6 combines with J gene TRBJ2-5; 9 bases line up with TRBD1. The trim removed 5 bases at V and 5 bases at J, leaving 15 bases unmatched. This CDR3 has 17 residues. Germline lookup yields CDR1 SGHVS and CDR2 FNYEAQ. CDR3 nucleotide sequence: TGTGCCAGCAGCCCCGAAAGTGGACAGGGGAGAGGGGAGACCCAGTACTTC. Translating gives CASSPESGQGRGETQYF.

The chain recombines TRBV7-7 with TRBJ2-5; D call uncertain. The CDR3 runs to 13 residues. Germline V lookup: CDR1 SSHAT, CDR2 FNYEAQ (reference sequence). The V gene lost 4 bases and the J gene lost 4 bases, with 10 bases spanning the gap. The CDR3 loop is CASSSHHGETQYF. The CDR3 coding sequence is TGTGCCAGCAGCTCACATCATGGAGAGACCCAGTACTTC.

This clonotype was observed a handful of times. The J gene is TRBJ2-1, the V gene TRBV7-9; D might be TRBD2 (6 bases). Germline V gives CDR1 SEHNR, CDR2 FQNEAQ (reference sequence). V lost 4 bases and J lost 2, with 15 bases in between. The CDR3 loop spans 16 amino acids. CDR3: CASSSLGGTPYNEQFF. The CDR3 region has the DNA TGTGCCAGCAGCTCCTTAGGAGGGACCCCCTACAATGAGCAGTTCTTC.

The chain combines TRBV7-2 with TRBJ1-4; D is unresolved. The CDR3 runs 14 residues. Germline assignment: CDR1 SGHTA and CDR2 FQGNSA. Trimming removed 5 bases at V and 0 bases at J, with 7 bases between. This chain's CDR3 is CASSITSTNEKLFF. The CDR3 nucleotides read TGTGCCAGCAGCATCACGTCAACTAATGAAAAACTGTTTTTT. The whole variable domain, remainder taken from reference TRBV7-2 and TRBJ1-4, is GAGVSQSPSNKVTEKGKDVELRCDPISGHTALYWYRQSLGQGLEFLIYFQGNSAPDKSGLPSDRFSAERTGGSVSTLTIQRTQQEDSAVYLCASSITSTNEKLFFGSGTQLSVL.

The V call is TRBV5-5, the J call TRBJ2-1, with 10 bases fitting TRBD2. The V gene end was trimmed by 2 bases and the J gene end by 4 bases; junction bases not matched to a gene: 3. Germline V gene lookup returns CDR1 SGHKS and CDR2 YYEKEE (reference sequence). The CDR3 has 15 amino acids. CDR3 protein: CASSFEREGYNEQFF. In nucleotides, the CDR3 is TGTGCCAGCAGCTTCGAGCGGGAGGGATACAATGAGCAGTTCTTC. Full variable domain (outside the CDR3, taken from reference TRBV5-5 and TRBJ2-1): DAGVTQSPTHLIKTRGQQVTLRCSPISGHKSVSWYQQVLGQGPQFIFQYYEKEERGRGNFPDRFSARQFPNYSSELNVNALLLGDSALYLCASSFEREGYNEQFFGPGTRLTVL.

CDR3 in DNA: TGTGCCAGCAGTGGTAGCGGGGGGCCGGATACGCAGTATTTT. Translation gives CASSGSGGPDTQYF. The chain links TRBV25-1 to TRBJ2-3; 10 positions agree with TRBD2. The CDR3 spans 14 residues. Germline loops: CDR1 MGHDK, CDR2 SYGVNS. V shed 4 bases and J 6 bases; nucleotides not matched to a gene: 4. Full variable domain (outside the CDR3, taken from reference TRBV25-1 and TRBJ2-3): EADIYQTPRYLVIGTGKKITLECSQTMGHDKMYWYQQDPGMELHLIHYSYGVNSTEKGDLSSESTVSRIRTEHFPLTLESARPSHTSQYLCASSGSGGPDTQYFGPGTRLTVL.

In this sample, this clonotype turned up a few times. The rearrangement links TRBV12-3 or TRBV12-4 to TRBJ1-3, with D uncertain. Trimming removed 11 bases from V and 3 bases from J, with 11 bases in between. CDR3 length equals 12 residues. The CDR3 sequence: CADGRDGNTIYF. In DNA form, the CDR3 reads TGTGCCGACGGACGGGATGGAAACACCATATATTTT.

This clonotype was picked up a small number of times. J is TRBJ2-1 and V is TRBV24-1; D is possibly TRBD1 or TRBD2 (5 bases each). V dropped 4 bases and J dropped 0 bases, with 12 bases sitting between them. The CDR3 consists of 16 residues. Germline values: CDR1 KGHDR, CDR2 SFDVKD. As DNA, the CDR3 is TGTGCCACCAGTGAACGGGACGGGGTCTCCTACAATGAGCAGTTCTTC. As protein: CATSERDGVSYNEQFF.

This clonotype was observed a few times. The chain carries TRBV20-1 and TRBJ2-7; D ambiguous. CDR1 and CDR2 from the germline V gene are DFQATT and SNEGSKA (reference sequence). There are 13 residues in the CDR3. V gave up 0 bases and J gave up 2 bases, with 8 bases separating them. CDR3 sequence: CSARDATTYEQYF. The DNA for the CDR3 is TGCAGTGCTAGAGATGCCACCACCTACGAGCAGTACTTC.

This clonotype came up a few times. The J gene is TRBJ2-2, the V gene TRBV5-1; D is perhaps TRBD1 or TRBD2 (5 bases each). V was clipped by 3 bases and J by 10 bases, with 16 bases between them. The CDR3 runs 14 residues. Looked up from germline, CDR1 is SGHRS and CDR2 is YFSETQ. CDR3 sequence: CASSSGAGGAELFF. CDR3 bases: TGCGCCAGCAGCTCCGGGGCAGGTGGAGCGGAGCTGTTTTTT.

The CDR3 here is CASSSPGDRVWYEQYF. In nucleotides, the CDR3 is TGTGCCAGCAGCTCGCCAGGGGACAGGGTATGGTACGAGCAGTACTTC. The genes are TRBV7-9 and TRBJ2-7; 9 bases are shared with TRBD1. V lost 4 bases to trimming and J lost 4 bases; unmatched junction nucleotides: 11. CDR3 length equals 16 residues. CDR1 and CDR2 (germline): SEHNR, FQNEAQ (reference sequence).

This clonotype was detected only a few times. The gene calls are TRBV2 and TRBJ1-4; D remains ambiguous. V lost 3 bases to trimming and J lost 4 bases, with 12 bases between them. The CDR3 is 15 amino acids. Germline CDR1 is SNHLY and CDR2 is FYNNEI. The CDR3 region has the DNA TGTGCCAGCAGTGATAGGAGGGAACTTAATGAAAAACTGTTTTTT. Translating it yields CASSDRRELNEKLFF.

The V call is TRBV12-3 or TRBV12-4, the J call TRBJ2-1; TRBD2 aligns across 7 bases. The CDR3 covers 15 residues. V gave up 5 bases and J gave up 5 bases; unmatched junction bases: 9. This chain's CDR3 is CASSPRGRQDNEQFF. CDR3 DNA sequence: TGTGCCAGCAGTCCGCGGGGGAGGCAAGACAATGAGCAGTTCTTC.

V and J are TRBV24-1 and TRBJ1-5, with 7 bases matching TRBD1. The CDR3 length is 16 residues. Germline assignment: CDR1 KGHDR and CDR2 SFDVKD. The V gene end was trimmed by 3 bases and the J gene end by 9 bases; junction bases not matched to a gene: 13. The CDR3: CATSDDRDQSGRPQHF. CDR3 DNA: TGTGCCACCAGTGATGACAGGGATCAATCGGGACGGCCCCAGCATTTT.

This clonotype was detected only a few times. V gene TRBV20-1 combines with J gene TRBJ1-3; D is unclear. Germline loops: CDR1 DFQATT, CDR2 SNEGSKA (reference sequence). V shed 3 bases and J shed 4 bases, with 4 bases lying between them. This CDR3 spans 11 amino acids. The CDR3 loop reads CSARTGNTIYF. The CDR3 region has the DNA TGCAGTGCTAGGACCGGAAACACCATATATTTT.

The table lists this clonotype with a few counts. The chain couples TRBV7-2 to TRBJ2-5; possible D gene TRBD2, 6 bases. This CDR3 contains 16 residues. V dropped 5 bases and J dropped 5 bases, with 21 bases sitting between them. CDR1 is SGHTA, CDR2 FQGNSA, per germline. CDR3: CASSTLGLTGGETQYF. CDR3 nucleotide sequence: TGTGCCAGCAGCACCCTGGGACTCACGGGCGGTGAGACCCAGTACTTC.

This clonotype was counted only a few times. V usage is TRBV20-1 and J usage is TRBJ1-2; D gene ambiguous. The CDR3 sequence is 12 residues long. Germline V gives CDR1 DFQATT, CDR2 SNEGSKA (reference sequence). V was pared by 5 bases and J by 7 bases, with 14 bases between. In nucleotides, the CDR3 is TGCAGTGCTTCGACCGGGCAAGGTGGCTACACCTTC. Translation gives CSASTGQGGYTF.

In its sample, this clonotype was seen a few times. The chain carries TRBV9 and TRBJ2-5, with D uncertain. Trimming removed 0 bases from V and 1 base from J, with 7 bases in between. CDR3 length: 14 residues. CDR1 and CDR2 (germline): SGDLS, YYNGEE. The CDR3 DNA is TGTGCCAGCAGCGTAGGGGTTGGCCAAGAGACCCAGTACTTC. Its translation: CASSVGVGQETQYF.

The rearrangement links TRBV6-5 to TRBJ2-3; 9 bases line up with TRBD1. CDR3 length equals 18 residues. Germline trimming cut 1 base from V and 4 bases from J; bases unmatched to any gene: 12. Germline V gives CDR1 MNHEY, CDR2 SVGAGI. CDR3: CASSYWDESGQGPDTQYF. The CDR3, as DNA: TGTGCCAGCAGTTACTGGGACGAATCGGGACAGGGCCCAGATACGCAGTATTTT.

The gene calls are TRBV6-2 or TRBV6-3 and TRBJ2-7; the D is unclear. V lost 2 bases and J lost 3, with 11 bases in between. Germline V gene data show CDR1 as MNHEY and CDR2 as SVGEGT. There are 14 residues in the CDR3. DNA of the CDR3: TGTGCCAGCAGTTACCCAACCTTTGGCTACGAGCAGTACTTC. Protein product: CASSYPTFGYEQYF.

This clonotype appeared once. V is TRBV6-5 and J is TRBJ1-1; D gene unclear. V shed 8 bases and J shed 2 bases, with 12 bases lying between them. There are 13 residues in the CDR3. The germline V gene encodes CDR1 MNHEY and CDR2 SVGAGI. This CDR3 reads CASSLADNTEAFF. The CDR3 nucleotides read TGTGCCAGCTCGTTGGCAGATAACACTGAAGCTTTCTTT.

This clonotype has just a few counts. The rearrangement links TRBV7-2 to TRBJ1-5, with TRBD1 matching 10 bases. V lost 4 bases and J lost 0; bases outside the gene matches: 9. From germline, CDR1 is SGHTA and CDR2 FQGNSA. The length of the CDR3 is 18 residues. The CDR3 loop reads CASSSGTGVLYSNQPQHF. The CDR3 DNA sequence: TGTGCCAGCAGCTCAGGGACAGGGGTCCTATATAGCAATCAGCCCCAGCATTTT. Full variable domain (rest looked up from reference TRBV7-2 and TRBJ1-5): GAGVSQSPSNKVTEKGKDVELRCDPISGHTALYWYRQSLGQGLEFLIYFQGNSAPDKSGLPSDRFSAERTGGSVSTLTIQRTQQEDSAVYLCASSSGTGVLYSNQPQHFGDGTRLSIL.

CDR3 protein: CASSPRTSGPLSGYNEQFF. The CDR3 nucleotides read TGTGCCAGCAGCCCTAGGACTAGCGGTCCACTGTCGGGATACAATGAGCAGTTCTTC. This chain links TRBV3-1 with TRBJ2-1; 10 bases fit TRBD2. V lost 4 bases, J lost 4 bases, and 16 bases stayed unmatched. The CDR3 has 19 amino acids. Per the germline V gene, CDR1 is LGHDT and CDR2 is YNNKEL (reference sequence).

This clonotype came up a few times. DNA of the CDR3: TGTGCCAGCAGCCCAGCCCCTAGCAATCAGCCCCAGCATTTT. Its protein is CASSPAPSNQPQHF. This chain links TRBV7-9 with TRBJ1-5; D gene ambiguous. Trimming took 5 bases from V and 0 from J, leaving 8 bases between them. The germline CDR1 and CDR2 sequences are SEHNR and FQNEAQ (reference sequence). There are 14 residues in the CDR3.

V usage is TRBV7-9 and J usage is TRBJ2-2; 9 bases match TRBD2. Germline-derived CDR1 and CDR2 are SEHNR and FQNEAQ (reference sequence). The V segment lost 6 bases and the J segment 7 bases; nucleotides outside the gene matches: 6. The CDR3 runs 14 residues. CDR3 coding DNA: TGTGCCAGCAGACCAAGCGGGAGGAACGGGGAGCTGTTTTTT. Translating gives CASRPSGRNGELFF. Looking up the rest from reference TRBV7-9 and TRBJ2-2 gives the full variable domain: DTGVSQNPRHKITKRGQNVTFRCDPISEHNRLYWYRQTLGQGPEFLTYFQNEAQLEKSRLLSDRFSAERPKGSFSTLEIQRTEQGDSAMYLCASRPSGRNGELFFGEGSRLTVL.

The V gene is TRBV9, the J gene TRBJ2-2; tentatively, D is TRBD1 (6 bases). The CDR3 is 16 amino acids. Germline loops: CDR1 SGDLS, CDR2 YYNGEE. Trimming pared 0 bases from V and 5 bases from J, leaving 14 bases between. CDR3 coding DNA: TGTGCCAGCAGCGTAGGTGCCAGGGGAACAACCGGGGAGCTGTTTTTT. Translation gives CASSVGARGTTGELFF.

The chain combines TRBV7-9 with TRBJ2-3, with 14 nucleotides matching TRBD2. The V and J ends lost 4 bases and 4 bases, in that order; junction bases with no gene match: 4. CDR3 size: 16 residues. Germline assignment: CDR1 SEHNR and CDR2 FQNEAQ (reference sequence). CDR3 coding DNA: TGTGCCAGCAGCTCCCGACTAGCGGGAGGGCCAGATACGCAGTATTTT. Translation: CASSSRLAGGPDTQYF.